The T cell receptor (beta chain) described here comes from a study of T cell responses to AZD1222 COVID-19 vaccine. General observations from the study: Only a handful of AZD1222 recipients, several in all, had baseline seropositivity. It should be noted that donors were predominantly white British and more often female, and clonal diversity was possibly underestimated.

Libraries were prepared by immunoSEQ multiplex PCR; TCRdb keeps only in-frame clonotypes and omits some of them. The table lists about 77,000 clones, roughly 90% of them singletons. Per the germline V gene, CDR1 is SGHAT and CDR2 is FQNNGV. The CDR3 extends over 15 amino acids. V was shortened by 1 base and J by 2 bases, with 9 bases between the two germline ends. As to this clone: The target antigen is unknown.

This clonotype originated in an adult who received the AZD1222 COVID-19 vaccine. The V and J genes are TRBV11-2 and TRBJ1-3; D is ambiguous. Sample: peripheral blood, taken 28 days after the second AZD1222 dose. The CDR3 here is CASSLAAAAGNTIYF. The CDR3 DNA sequence: TGTGCCAGCAGCTTAGCCGCGGCGGCTGGAAACACCATATATTTT. The full variable domain, in which reference TRBV11-2 and TRBJ1-3 provide the parts outside the CDR3, is EAGVAQSPRYKIIEKRQSVAFWCNPISGHATLYWYQQILGQGPKLLIQFQNNGVVDDSQLPKDRFSAERLKGVDSTLKIQPAKLEDSAVYLCASSLAAAAGNTIYFGEGSWLTVV.